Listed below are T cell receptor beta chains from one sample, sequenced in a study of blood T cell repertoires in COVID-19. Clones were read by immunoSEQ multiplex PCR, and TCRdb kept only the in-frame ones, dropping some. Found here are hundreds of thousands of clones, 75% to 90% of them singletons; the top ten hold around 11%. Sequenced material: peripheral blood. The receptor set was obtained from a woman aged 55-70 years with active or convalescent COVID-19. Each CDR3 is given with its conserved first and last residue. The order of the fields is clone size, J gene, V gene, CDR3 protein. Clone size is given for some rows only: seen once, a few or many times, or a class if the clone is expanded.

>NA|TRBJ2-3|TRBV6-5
CASTPGGVGTQYF
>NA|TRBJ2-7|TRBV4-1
CASSQGYGGASEQYF
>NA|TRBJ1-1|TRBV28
CASSLDGVMNTEAFF
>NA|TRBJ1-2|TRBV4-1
CASSQDPGPGYGYTF
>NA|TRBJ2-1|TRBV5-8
CASTYGTHAPNEQFF
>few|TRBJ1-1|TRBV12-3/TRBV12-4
CASSPGGLTEAFF
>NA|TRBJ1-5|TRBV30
CAWPTKQGDSNQPQHF
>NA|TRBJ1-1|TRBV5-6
CASSLEARGVGAFF
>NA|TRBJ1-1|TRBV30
CAWNEQGGYTEAFF
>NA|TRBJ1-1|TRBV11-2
CASRFRGTDTEAFF
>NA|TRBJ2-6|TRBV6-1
CASSEVRGGVPGANVLTF
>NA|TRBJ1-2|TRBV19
CASKPGLRNYGYTF
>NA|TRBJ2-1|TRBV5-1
CASSLAPTQGWNEQFF
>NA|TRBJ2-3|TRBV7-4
CASSPGLAHTDTQYF
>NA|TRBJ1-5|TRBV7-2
CASSLARTGNQPQHF
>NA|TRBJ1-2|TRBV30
CARTGLAGGYTF
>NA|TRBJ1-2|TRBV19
CASSTTGLSANYGYTF
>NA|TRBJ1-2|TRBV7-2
CASSHTTGHMNYGYTF
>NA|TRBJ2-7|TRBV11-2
CASSLDRLESGTGGHEQYF
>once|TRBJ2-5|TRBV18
CASSPFYGTGEETQYF
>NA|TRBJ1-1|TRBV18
CASSPQSMNTEAFF
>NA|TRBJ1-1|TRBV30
CALNTQRDTEAFF
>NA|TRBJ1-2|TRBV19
CASSIRGQGAIGYTF
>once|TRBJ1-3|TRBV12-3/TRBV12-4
CASSLVGNTIYF
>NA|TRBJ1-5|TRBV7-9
CASGRGARDQPQHF
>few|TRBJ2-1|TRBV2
CASSGEGRNSYNEQFF
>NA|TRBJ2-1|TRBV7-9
CASSHWDSTYNEQFF
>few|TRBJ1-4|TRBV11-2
CASSPTRSYEKLFF
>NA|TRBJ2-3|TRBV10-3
CAIRPSDITDTQYF
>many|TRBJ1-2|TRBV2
CASRTDRAVNYGYTF
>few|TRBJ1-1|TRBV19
CASSAGQGRVTEAFF
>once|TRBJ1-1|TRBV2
CASSGQGITEAFF
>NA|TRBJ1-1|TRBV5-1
CASSKTGSGTEAFF
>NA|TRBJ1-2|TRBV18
CASSPLPTGYDGYTF
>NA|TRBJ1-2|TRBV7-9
CASSLARTAGGKDGYTF
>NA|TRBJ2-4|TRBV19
CASSLPGQTGDQYF